The next 23 T cell receptor beta chains were all read from a single sample in a study of shared clonotypes between healthy human individuals. Produced via immunoSEQ multiplex PCR; TCRdb's table is partial and in-frame only. The top ten hold around 13% of the sample, which has 490,000 or so clones, 75% to 85% seen once. The sample taken for sequencing was PBMCs. These receptor sequences come from a woman aged 40 to 50 in good health. Some clones in this sample may be carry-over from other donors' samples.

The chain couples TRBV4-1 to TRBJ2-1; D is undetermined. The germline V gene encodes CDR1 MGHRA and CDR2 YSYEKL. Trimming shortened V by 4 bases and J by 2 bases, and 12 bases separated the two germline ends. This CDR3 is built from 15 residues. This CDR3 reads CASSLVGVTYNEQFF. Written as DNA, the CDR3 is TGCGCCAGCAGCCTCGTAGGCGTCACCTACAATGAGCAGTTCTTC.

This clone was detected a few times. This chain uses TRBV5-1 with TRBJ1-2, with D possibly TRBD1 on 5 matching bases. The V end was cut by 0 bases, the J end by 3 bases, with 9 bases between. The CDR3 sequence is 14 residues long. The germline gives CDR1 SGHRS, CDR2 YFSETQ. In DNA form, the CDR3 reads TGCGCCAGCAGCTTGGACCAGGGCGACTATGGCTACACCTTC. It translates to CASSLDQGDYGYTF.

Details on this clone: One base away lies a much larger clone, so this may be a sequencing read error. This rearrangement joins TRBV5-1 to TRBJ2-4; weak D call: TRBD2 (5 bases). Germline lookup yields CDR1 SGHRS and CDR2 YFSETQ. The CDR3 consists of 13 residues. V was shortened by 2 bases and J by 11 bases, with 14 bases between the two germline ends. DNA for the CDR3: TGCGCCAGCAGCTTAACGGGAATGGACGTTCAGTACTTC. Protein sequence: CASSLTGMDVQYF.

The gene calls are TRBV11-1 and TRBJ2-7, with D maybe TRBD1 (5 bases). With 1 base removed from V and 10 bases from J, the gap between germline ends came to 14 bases. Germline V gives CDR1 SGHAT, CDR2 FQDESV (reference sequence). The CDR3 contains 13 residues. CDR3 amino acids: CASSLEVWGQQYF. DNA of the CDR3: TGTGCCAGCAGCTTAGAAGTGTGGGGCCAACAGTACTTC.

The V gene is TRBV27, the J gene TRBJ2-2; TRBD2 matches 15 bases. Unmatched junction bases numbered 3, after V lost 4 bases and J lost 6 bases. Per the germline V gene, CDR1 is MNHEY and CDR2 is SMNVEV (reference sequence). The CDR3 is made up of 16 amino acids. The CDR3 DNA reads as TGTGCCAGCAGTTCCGGGACTAGCGGGAGGTCCGGGGAGCTGTTTTTT. This encodes CASSSGTSGRSGELFF.

This chain joins TRBV7-8 and TRBJ1-3; D unclear. Germline CDR1 and CDR2: SGHVS and FQNEAQ. V lost 5 bases, J lost 7 bases, and 12 bases lay in between. The CDR3 has 13 amino acids. DNA of the CDR3: TGTGCCAGCAGCGGGCGGCCGCCTAACACCATATATTTT. Translation: CASSGRPPNTIYF.

This sequence joins TRBV6-5 and TRBJ1-2; D gene unclear. Deletions cut 5 bases from V and 8 bases from J, with 12 bases between. The CDR3 loop spans 12 amino acids. Germline loops: CDR1 MNHEY, CDR2 SVGAGI. The CDR3 coding sequence is TGTGCCAGCAGTCTCGCCAACGGGGGCTACACCTTC. This encodes CASSLANGGYTF.

The table lists this clone with a few counts. A junction end diverges from the germline sequence, so it may reflect a read error. Other DNA sequences of this sample code for an identical CDR3. This chain joins TRBV7-9 and TRBJ2-2; 7 bases fit TRBD2. This CDR3 contains 15 residues. The germline gives CDR1 SEHNR, CDR2 FQNEAQ (reference sequence). The CDR3 region is CASSFRLADTGELFF. The CDR3 DNA reads TGTGCCAGTAGCTTTAGACTAGCCGACACCGGGGAGCTGTTTTTT.

This clone has a handful of counts. This chain connects TRBV7-8 to TRBJ2-7; D is unclear. Germline V gives CDR1 SGHVS, CDR2 FQNEAQ. Trimming shortened V by 5 bases and J by 5 bases, and 7 bases separated the two germline ends. The CDR3 extends over 11 amino acids. CDR3 residues: CASSPLDEQYF. As DNA, the CDR3 is TGTGCCAGCAGCCCCTTGGACGAGCAGTACTTC.

The chain employs TRBV9 and TRBJ1-3, with TRBD1 as a possible D gene (6 bases). The ends were cut back, 0 bases at V and 4 bases at J, with 14 bases in the middle. The germline V gene encodes CDR1 SGDLS and CDR2 YYNGEE. The CDR3 covers 16 residues. The CDR3 region is CASSVDPQGTGNTIYF. The CDR3 coding sequence is TGTGCCAGCAGCGTAGACCCACAGGGAACAGGAAACACCATATATTTT.

The chain uses TRBV9 and TRBJ1-4; D ambiguous. From germline, CDR1 is SGDLS and CDR2 YYNGEE. The CDR3 runs to 14 residues. V shed 1 base and J shed 8 bases, with 12 bases lying between them. The DNA of the CDR3 is TGTGCCAGCAGCGTAAACGACGAGGAAGAAAAACTGTTTTTT. This sequence encodes CASSVNDEEEKLFF.

This clone was found a few times. The chain combines TRBV4-3 with TRBJ2-6, with no clear D. The CDR3 extends over 16 amino acids. Germline loops: CDR1 LGHNA, CDR2 YSLEER. With 0 bases removed from V and 0 bases from J, the gap between germline ends came to 6 bases. The CDR3 here is CASSQDSSSGANVLTF. For the CDR3, the DNA is TGCGCCAGCAGCCAAGATAGCAGCTCTGGGGCCAACGTCCTGACTTTC.

This CDR3 is CASSITPGTAHRGYTF. In DNA, the CDR3 is TGTGCCAGTAGTATTACCCCCGGGACAGCCCACAGGGGCTACACCTTC. The rearrangement joins TRBV19 to TRBJ1-2; 7 nucleotides agree with TRBD1. The CDR3 is made up of 16 amino acids. The V and J ends lost 3 bases and 8 bases, in that order; junction bases with no gene match: 15. The germline V gene has CDR1 LNHDA and CDR2 SQIVND (reference sequence). The whole variable domain, filled in from reference TRBV19 and TRBJ1-2, reads DGGITQSPKYLFRKEGQNVTLSCEQNLNHDAMYWYRQDPGQGLRLIYYSQIVNDFQKGDIAEGYSVSREKKESFPLTVTSAQKNPTAFYLCASSITPGTAHRGYTFGSGTRLTVV.

This clone occurred many times. This sequence joins TRBV30 and TRBJ2-7, with 14 bases fitting TRBD2. This CDR3 has 16 amino acids. Germline V gene lookup returns CDR1 GTSNPN and CDR2 SVGIG (reference sequence). V shed 2 bases and J 0 bases; nucleotides not matched to a gene: 3. The CDR3 bases are TGTGCCTGGAGTCGACTAGCGGGAGGGAGCTCCTACGAGCAGTACTTC. Translation: CAWSRLAGGSSYEQYF.

This clone was counted only a few times. This sequence joins TRBV7-2 and TRBJ1-4, with 7 bases aligning to TRBD1. Per the germline V gene, CDR1 is SGHTA and CDR2 is FQGNSA. J lost 7 bases, V lost 5 bases, and 10 bases had no gene match. CDR3 length: 15 amino acids. The CDR3 spells CASSPETGRFEKLFF. CDR3 DNA: TGTGCCAGCAGCCCCGAGACAGGGAGATTTGAAAAACTGTTTTTT.

The chain carries TRBV27 and TRBJ2-1; 7 positions agree with TRBD1. The V and J ends lost 9 bases and 10 bases, in that order; junction bases with no gene match: 15. Germline CDR1 and CDR2: MNHEY and SMNVEV (reference sequence). The CDR3 extends over 14 amino acids. CDR3 protein: CASRNRGQGGEQFF. The CDR3 region has the DNA TGTGCCAGTCGTAACAGGGGCCAAGGAGGAGAGCAGTTCTTC.

The rearrangement joins TRBV28 to TRBJ2-3; weak D call: TRBD2 (6 bases). Germline V CDR1 and CDR2: MDHEN, SYDVKM. The V and J ends lost 7 bases and 4 bases respectively, with 18 bases between them. The CDR3 is 15 residues long. This CDR3 is CASTETGTEADTQYF. CDR3 DNA sequence: TGTGCCAGCACTGAAACCGGGACTGAGGCAGATACGCAGTATTTT.

The chain employs TRBV7-8 and TRBJ2-1; the match to TRBD2 covers 7 bases. Trimming cost V 4 bases and J 4 bases; bases outside gene matches: 10. CDR1 and CDR2 (germline): SGHVS, FQNEAQ. The CDR3 length is 16 residues. The CDR3 DNA reads TGTGCCAGCAGCTCCCTAGCTAGCGGAGCATACAATGAGCAGTTCTTC. It is translated as CASSSLASGAYNEQFF.

This clone came up many times. The chain uses TRBV27 and TRBJ2-5, with 11 positions matching TRBD2. There are 15 residues in the CDR3. Germline V gives CDR1 MNHEY, CDR2 SMNVEV (reference sequence). The ends lost 2 bases at V and 7 bases at J; junction bases unmatched: 6. CDR3 protein: CASSLTSGSLGTQYF. The CDR3 DNA reads as TGTGCCAGCAGTTTAACTAGCGGGAGTTTAGGGACCCAGTACTTC.

V is TRBV7-9 and J is TRBJ2-5, with D maybe TRBD2 (5 bases). This CDR3 comprises 13 residues. The V gene lost 4 bases and the J gene lost 2 bases, with 8 bases spanning the gap. In germline, CDR1 is SEHNR, CDR2 FQNEAQ (reference sequence). For the CDR3, the DNA is TGTGCCAGCAGCTCCGGGGTGCAAGAGACCCAGTACTTC. The encoded protein is CASSSGVQETQYF.

Only one count was recorded for this clone. The J gene is TRBJ2-7, the V gene TRBV11-2; 11 nucleotides line up with TRBD2. The ends lost 2 bases at V and 1 base at J; junction bases unmatched: 13. CDR1 and CDR2 (germline): SGHAT, FQNNGV. The CDR3 extends over 19 amino acids. CDR3 amino acids: CASSLRGSARLAGSYEQYF. The CDR3 coding sequence is TGTGCCAGCAGCTTACGAGGATCGGCCCGACTAGCGGGATCCTACGAGCAGTACTTC.

This sequence joins TRBV28 and TRBJ2-7, with 13 positions matching TRBD2. The CDR3 runs 16 residues. Germline V gives CDR1 MDHEN, CDR2 SYDVKM. The V gene end was trimmed by 5 bases and the J gene end by 4 bases; junction bases not matched to a gene: 8. CDR3 bases: TGTGCCAGCAGTCCCGGACTAGCGGGAGCAGAGTACGAGCAGTACTTC. The encoded protein is CASSPGLAGAEYEQYF. Drawing the rest from reference TRBV28 and TRBJ2-7, the complete variable domain is DVKVTQSSRYLVKRTGEKVFLECVQDMDHENMFWYRQDPGLGLRLIYFSYDVKMKEKGDIPEGYSVSREKKERFSLILESASTNQTSMYLCASSPGLAGAEYEQYFGPGTRLTVT.

The chain combines TRBV7-6 with TRBJ2-1, with 8 bases matching TRBD2. J was trimmed by 7 bases and V by 2 bases; bases with no gene match: 4. The CDR3 is 14 residues long. Germline V gene sequence: CDR1 SGHVS, CDR2 FNYEAQ. The CDR3 DNA is TGTGCCAGCAGCTTAACGGGAGGGGTGAATGAGCAGTTCTTC. This gives the protein CASSLTGGVNEQFF.